This T cell receptor beta chain was recovered during a study of T cell responses to AZD1222 COVID-19 vaccine. The assay was immunoSEQ multiplex PCR, and TCRdb's table has in-frame clones only and misses some. This table holds under 150,000 clones, 80% to 90% found once. Study-level results: Nearly half of spike-specific TCRs reportedly go after variant regions that carry no mutations. Donors were largely white British and mainly female; clonal diversity was possibly underestimated.

This clone has only one observation. Its specificity is not known. The sample was peripheral blood, taken on day 0 of MenACWY control vaccination. The sequence came from an adult in good health.

In DNA form, the CDR3 reads TGTGCCAGCAGCCGGGTGGGGGGTGGAGAAGACACCATATATTTT. Protein sequence: CASSRVGGGEDTIYF. The V and J genes are TRBV11-2 and TRBJ1-3; D is possibly TRBD1 (5 bases). V was shortened by 5 bases and J by 8 bases, with 19 bases between the two germline ends. The CDR3 contains 15 residues. Germline V gene sequence: CDR1 SGHAT, CDR2 FQNNGV.